The rows below give T cell receptor beta chains drawn from one sample of a study of blood T cell repertoires in COVID-19. TCRdb keeps only in-frame clones here, not all; method: immunoSEQ multiplex PCR. The sample contains 30,000 to 40,000 clones, approximately 82% of which appear only once. Sequenced sample: peripheral blood. Receptor source: an elderly man with active or convalescent COVID-19. Each CDR3 is given with its conserved first and last residue. The order of the fields is D gene, V gene, J gene, clone size, CDR3 DNA, CDR3 protein. D genes are given only for firm matches. Some rows mark clone size as missing; the rest say once, few, many or name a class of expanded clone.

TRBD2	TRBV28	TRBJ2-7	.	TGTGCCAGCAGTGCGGGACTAGTCGCTACCTACGAGCAGTACTTC	CASSAGLVATYEQYF
.	TRBV2	TRBJ2-1	.	TGTGCCAGCAGTAAGTACGACCGGACAGAGACCTACAATGAGCAGTTCTTC	CASSKYDRTETYNEQFF
TRBD1	TRBV9	TRBJ2-3	.	TGTGCCAGCAGCCCCACCGGGACAGGGACCACAGATACGCAGTATTTT	CASSPTGTGTTDTQYF
.	TRBV27	TRBJ1-6	.	TGTGCCAGCACCGGGACACTTCATTCACCCCTCCACTTT	CASTGTLHSPLHF
.	TRBV28	TRBJ1-2	.	TGTGCCAGCAGTTGGACAGCCCGAGGGGAAGGCTACACCTTC	CASSWTARGEGYTF
TRBD2	TRBV4-1	TRBJ2-1	.	TGCGCCAGCAGCCCGACTAGCGGGAGAGCCCCCAATGAGCAGTTCTTC	CASSPTSGRAPNEQFF
.	TRBV13	TRBJ2-1	.	TGTGCCAGCAGCTTAGGGGTCGGACAGACACCTTACAATGAGCAGTTCTTC	CASSLGVGQTPYNEQFF
.	TRBV12-3/TRBV12-4	TRBJ2-7	.	TGTGCCAGCAGCTTAGCTATCGACGAGCAGTACTTC	CASSLAIDEQYF
TRBD1	TRBV6-2/TRBV6-3	TRBJ2-7	.	TGTGCCAGCAGTTATAACAGGGGCGGGTACGAGCAGTACTTC	CASSYNRGGYEQYF
.	TRBV7-9	TRBJ1-2	.	TGTGCCAGCAGCTTAGTGGCCAACTCAGGCGGCTACACCTTC	CASSLVANSGGYTF
TRBD2	TRBV24-1	TRBJ2-1	few	TGTGCCACTCTACTAAACAGCGGGAGGGGCGGGTACAATGAGCAGTTCTTC	CATLLNSGRGGYNEQFF
TRBD1	TRBV28	TRBJ1-5	.	TGTGCCAGCAGTTCTGGACAGGGCGATCAGCCCCAGCATTTT	CASSSGQGDQPQHF
TRBD1	TRBV5-1	TRBJ2-7	few	TGCGCCAGCAGCCTGACAGGGTCCGAGTACGAGCAGTACTTC	CASSLTGSEYEQYF
.	TRBV19	TRBJ2-7	.	TGTGCCAGTAGTATTGCCAGGGACTACGAGCAGTACTTC	CASSIARDYEQYF
TRBD2	TRBV27	TRBJ2-1	many	TGTGCCAGCAGTTTAACGCGGGAGAGATACAATGAGCAGTTCTTC	CASSLTRERYNEQFF
.	TRBV28	TRBJ1-6	.	TGTGCCAGCGTAAGTTCAGGGGCGCCGGGTGATTCACCCCTCCACTTT	CASVSSGAPGDSPLHF
TRBD1	TRBV19	TRBJ2-1	.	TGTGCCAGTCTCAAAACAGGGGTATCCTACAATGAGCAGTTCTTC	CASLKTGVSYNEQFF
.	TRBV27	TRBJ1-1	.	TGTGCCAGCAGTTTATCACCGGGGATGAACACTGAAGCTTTCTTT	CASSLSPGMNTEAFF
TRBD1	TRBV7-2	TRBJ2-4	.	TGTGCCAGCAGCTTCCCGGGACAGGGTCAGTACTTC	CASSFPGQGQYF
TRBD2	TRBV9	TRBJ2-3	.	TGTGCCAGCAGCGTTACTAGCGGGATCACAGATACGCAGTATTTT	CASSVTSGITDTQYF
.	TRBV11-2	TRBJ2-2	few	TGTGCCAGCAGCTTCAGGGGATACACCGGGGAGCTGTTTTTT	CASSFRGYTGELFF
.	TRBV5-1	TRBJ1-1	.	TGCGCCAGCAGCTTGGACAGATTGAACACTGAAGCTTTCTTT	CASSLDRLNTEAFF
TRBD2	TRBV7-6	TRBJ2-2	once	TGTGCCAGCAGCCGGGGACTAGCGGCTAACACCGGGGAGCTGTTTTTT	CASSRGLAANTGELFF
TRBD1	TRBV19	TRBJ2-1	.	TGTGCCAGCCACCAGGACAGGACCACCTACAATGAGCAGTTCTTC	CASHQDRTTYNEQFF
TRBD1	TRBV6-6	TRBJ1-4	.	TGTGCCAGCAGTTACTCGGGCAGGGGGCGGGAAAAACTGTTTTTT	CASSYSGRGREKLFF
TRBD2	TRBV5-1	TRBJ2-7	.	TGCGCCAGCAGCTTGGCAGGGGTACCGGGACTAGCGGGCCTCGAGCAGTACTTC	CASSLAGVPGLAGLEQYF
.	TRBV7-2	TRBJ2-7	.	TGTGCCAGCAGCAAGCGCCTTGGGTACGAGCAGTACTTC	CASSKRLGYEQYF
TRBD1	TRBV11-2	TRBJ1-6	.	TGTGCCAGCAGCTTACCGACAGGGGGAAGATCACCCCTCCACTTT	CASSLPTGGRSPLHF
TRBD1	TRBV5-6	TRBJ2-7	once	TGTGCCAGCAGCCTGGGACAGCAAAACTACGAGCAGTACTTC	CASSLGQQNYEQYF
.	TRBV7-9	TRBJ1-1	.	TGTGCCAGCAGCCGTATACAGGGGAACACTGAAGCTTTCTTT	CASSRIQGNTEAFF
TRBD1	TRBV2	TRBJ1-2	.	TGTGCCAGCAGACTAGGGACAGGGAACTATGGCTACACCTTC	CASRLGTGNYGYTF
TRBD1	TRBV28	TRBJ1-5	.	TGTGCCAGCAGTTTTAAGTGGCAGGGGGTTCAGCCCCAGCATTTT	CASSFKWQGVQPQHF
.	TRBV6-5	TRBJ2-1	.	TGTGCCAGCAGTTACTCGAGTTCGTACAATGAGCAGTTCTTC	CASSYSSSYNEQFF
.	TRBV11-3	TRBJ1-2	.	TGTGCCAGCAGCGGGGCGATCTATCAGGGCTACACCTTC	CASSGAIYQGYTF
.	TRBV12-3/TRBV12-4	TRBJ2-7	.	TGTGCCAGCAGGGGGGGGCACTACGAGCAGTACTTC	CASRGGHYEQYF
.	TRBV6-1	TRBJ2-2	.	TGTGCCAGCAGTGAAAGGGGACTCTGGGCCGGGGAGCTGTTTTTT	CASSERGLWAGELFF
.	TRBV25-1	TRBJ1-5	.	TGTGCCAGCAGTGAACAGGCACGAAATCAGCCCCAGCATTTT	CASSEQARNQPQHF
.	TRBV6-5	TRBJ2-5	.	TGTGCCAGCAGCCGACTGGATAAAGAGACCCAGTACTTC	CASSRLDKETQYF
.	TRBV6-5	TRBJ2-3	.	TGTGCCAGCAGTTACTTCGGGACAGATACGCAGTATTTT	CASSYFGTDTQYF
.	TRBV11-2	TRBJ2-3	once	TGTGCCAGCAGCTTAGATGACTACACAGATACGCAGTATTTT	CASSLDDYTDTQYF
.	TRBV24-1	TRBJ1-6	.	TGTGCCACCAGTGAAAGAGGGAATTCACCCCTCCACTTT	CATSERGNSPLHF
.	TRBV7-2	TRBJ2-1	.	TGTGCCAGCAGCTTCGGACTATCCAATGAGCAGTTCTTC	CASSFGLSNEQFF
.	TRBV7-2	TRBJ1-3	.	TGTGCCAGCAGCTCCGGACACTCTGGAAACACCATATATTTT	CASSSGHSGNTIYF
TRBD1	TRBV6-6	TRBJ1-1	.	TGTGCCAGCAGTTACTCGAGGGACAGGGTAGAAGCTTTCTTT	CASSYSRDRVEAFF
.	TRBV7-9	TRBJ2-7	.	TGTGCCAGCAGCTTAGTCCCGTCCTACGAGCAGTACTTC	CASSLVPSYEQYF
TRBD2	TRBV6-2/TRBV6-3	TRBJ2-1	.	TGTGCCAGCAGTTACCCCCTAGCGGGAGGGAAGGATGAGCAGTTCTTC	CASSYPLAGGKDEQFF
TRBD2	TRBV7-9	TRBJ2-7	.	TGTGCCAGCAGCACCCGGACTAGCGGGACGGACGAGCAGTACTTC	CASSTRTSGTDEQYF
TRBD1	TRBV7-9	TRBJ2-5	.	TGTGCCAGCAGCCAAGGACAGGTACGAGAGACCCAGTACTTC	CASSQGQVRETQYF